The 30 T cell receptor beta chains given below trace back to one sample, sequenced in a study of human T cells and chemical hapten exposure. Unseparated into fractions, whole blood served as the source from which total RNA was extracted. TCRdb re-called the 5' RACE reads with MiXCR, one entry per CDR3 protein. Of some 150,000 distinct CDR3 sequences in the sample, 4.1% were seen once. All receptors derive from a female donor in good health.

This clonotype was seen ten or more times. The rearrangement links TRBV5-4 to TRBJ1-5, with TRBD1 matching over 11 bases. This CDR3 region has 14 residues. The V segment lost 4 bases and the J segment 11 bases; nucleotides outside the gene matches: 8. In germline, CDR1 is SGHNT, CDR2 YYREEE (reference sequence). The CDR3 sequence is CASSMDRGPPAQHF. The CDR3 nucleotides read TGTGCCAGCAGCATGGACAGGGGGCCGCCAGCCCAGCATTTT.

This clonotype was found a few times. At one end, the junction sequence differs from germline, possibly due to a read error. The chain has TRBV7-2 and TRBJ2-7; 12 positions match TRBD2. Looked up from germline, CDR1 is SGHTA and CDR2 is FQGNSA. This CDR3 has 14 residues. CDR3 residues: CASSLAGGLDEQYF. The CDR3 region has the DNA TGTGCCAGCAGCCTAGCGGGGGGGCTAGACGAGCAGTACTTC.

This clonotype appeared many times. The gene calls are TRBV6-5 and TRBJ2-7, with a tentative D call TRBD1 (5 bases). The CDR3 covers 14 residues. Germline lookup yields CDR1 MNHEY and CDR2 SVGAGI. Trimming shortened V by 5 bases and J by 2 bases, and 13 bases separated the two germline ends. The CDR3 here is CASSKDGRAYEQYF. CDR3 bases: TGTGCCAGCAGTAAGGACGGCAGGGCCTACGAGCAGTACTTC.

This clonotype was seen a handful of times. Since a much larger clone is just one base distant, this may be a read error. This chain joins TRBV7-2 and TRBJ2-1; no definite D call. The CDR3 spans 13 residues. Germline CDR1 is SGHTA and CDR2 is FQGNSA. V was pared by 5 bases and J by 8 bases, with 13 bases between. DNA for the CDR3: TGTGCCAGCAGCCCACCCGCGAGCGATGAGCAGTTCTTC. Its protein product is CASSPPASDEQFF.

This clonotype was found a few times. The genes are TRBV29-1 and TRBJ1-2; TRBD1 aligns across 10 bases. With 6 bases clipped from V and 1 base from J, the junction kept 5 bases outside the gene matches. This CDR3 is built from 14 residues. The germline CDR1 and CDR2 sequences are SQVTM and ANQGSEA. CDR3 amino acids: CSVRQGAGNYGYTF. The CDR3, as DNA: TGCAGCGTCCGACAGGGGGCTGGTAACTATGGCTACACCTTC. Full variable domain (remainder filled in from reference TRBV29-1 and TRBJ1-2): SAVISQKPSRDICQRGTSLTIQCQVDSQVTMMFWYRQQPGQSLTLIATANQGSEATYESGFVIDKFPISRPNLTFSTLTVSNMSPEDSSIYLCSVRQGAGNYGYTFGSGTRLTVV.

This clonotype was recorded a few times. A much larger clone differs by one base, so this may be a read error. Here the CDR3 reads CASSFWGDTEAFF. For the CDR3, the DNA is TGTGCCAGCAGCTTTTGGGGGGACACTGAAGCTTTCTTT. The chain combines TRBV7-2 with TRBJ1-1, with a tentative D call TRBD1 (5 bases). V was pared by 3 bases and J by 3 bases, with 8 bases between. The CDR3 is 13 amino acids. Germline CDR1 reads SGHTA; CDR2 reads FQGNSA. The variable domain in full, with the rest retrieved from reference TRBV7-2 and TRBJ1-1, is GAGVSQSPSNKVTEKGKDVELRCDPISGHTALYWYRQSLGQGLEFLIYFQGNSAPDKSGLPSDRFSAERTGGSVSTLTIQRTQQEDSAVYLCASSFWGDTEAFFGQGTRLTVV.

The sample holds a few counts of this clonotype. This may be a read error, as it is one base from a much larger clone. The chain combines TRBV20-1 with TRBJ2-7; D is undetermined. The V gene's germline CDR1 is DFQATT and CDR2 SNEGSKA (reference sequence). The CDR3 has 14 amino acids. DNA of the CDR3: TGCAGTGCCGAGGCGGAAAGGTACTCCGACGAGCAGTACTTC. It codes for CSAEAERYSDEQYF.

This clonotype was counted ten times or more. The rearrangement uses TRBV6-6 and TRBJ2-7, with TRBD1 matching 10 bases. V was clipped by 4 bases and J by 4 bases; unmatched bases: 10. Germline-derived CDR1 and CDR2 are MNHNY and SVGAGI (reference sequence). This CDR3 is built from 16 residues. The CDR3 nucleotides read TGTGCCAGCAGTTTATTTCGGACAGGGGGTAGGTACGAGCAGTACTTC. It specifies CASSLFRTGGRYEQYF.

This clonotype came up a few times. The chain links TRBV12-3 or TRBV12-4 to TRBJ2-3; tentatively, D is TRBD2 (6 bases). Trimming shortened V by 6 bases and J by 0 bases, and 16 bases separated the two germline ends. The CDR3 is 16 amino acids. Here the CDR3 DNA reads TGTGCCAGCAGGGTGTCGGGCGGGGTTAGCACAGATACGCAGTATTTT. It specifies CASRVSGGVSTDTQYF.

The chain carries TRBV6-6 and TRBJ1-2; D not certain. CDR1 is MNHNY, CDR2 SVGAGI, per germline (reference sequence). This CDR3 region has 15 residues. The V gene lost 0 bases and the J gene lost 0 bases, with 8 bases spanning the gap. CDR3 region: CASSYSQATNYGYTF. DNA for the CDR3: TGTGCCAGCAGTTACTCCCAGGCCACTAACTATGGCTACACCTTC.

This clonotype appeared many times. The chain employs TRBV28 and TRBJ2-4; the match to TRBD1 covers 8 bases. This CDR3 comprises 15 residues. V trimming: 5 bases; J trimming: 5 bases; junction bases outside the gene matches: 8. CDR1 is MDHEN, CDR2 SYDVKM, per germline. The CDR3 sequence is CASSATGGTENIQYF. The CDR3 DNA reads as TGTGCCAGCAGTGCTACAGGGGGTACCGAAAACATTCAGTACTTC.

This clonotype came up many times. The chain couples TRBV2 to TRBJ1-2; possibly TRBD1 for D (5 bases). In germline, CDR1 is SNHLY, CDR2 FYNNEI. This CDR3 is 13 amino acids long. V lost 6 bases and J 1 base, leaving 9 bases between the germline ends. The CDR3, as DNA: TGTGCCAGCAGGTCACAGGTTAACTATGGCTACACCTTC. Translated, it gives CASRSQVNYGYTF.

This clonotype has at least ten counts. The chain is built from TRBV4-1 and TRBJ2-2, with TRBD1 as a possible D gene (6 bases). CDR3 length equals 17 residues. The germline gives CDR1 MGHRA, CDR2 YSYEKL. V dropped 1 base and J dropped 2 bases, with 14 bases sitting between them. For the CDR3, the DNA is TGCGCCAGCAGCCAAGCGCTGGGGGCGGTAAACACCGGGGAGCTGTTTTTT. Translating gives CASSQALGAVNTGELFF.

This clonotype was recorded a few times. The rearrangement links TRBV14 to TRBJ1-2; no firm D call. The CDR3 has 13 residues. The V end was cut by 3 bases, the J end by 7 bases, with 12 bases between. Germline CDR1 and CDR2: SGHDN and FVKESK. The CDR3 sequence: CASSQRRSGGYTF. Written as DNA, the CDR3 is TGTGCCAGCAGCCAGCGCCGCTCTGGTGGCTACACCTTC.

This clonotype was seen repeatedly, ten times or more. The chain employs TRBV12-3 or TRBV12-4 and TRBJ2-7; 9 bases agree with TRBD1. The junction had 7 bases not matched to a gene; V was cut back by 1 base and J by 9 bases. The CDR3 runs 14 residues. CDR3 sequence (DNA): TGTGCCAGCAGTTTAGGGTACAGGGGGCGCGGGCAGTACTTC. Its translation: CASSLGYRGRGQYF.

This clonotype was recorded at least ten times. This chain links TRBV5-1 with TRBJ2-5; D unclear. The CDR3 totals 14 residues. The V gene's germline CDR1 is SGHRS and CDR2 YFSETQ. V dropped 0 bases and J dropped 3 bases, with 9 bases sitting between them. DNA of the CDR3: TGCGCCAGCAGCTTGGTCTCATCAGAAGAGACCCAGTACTTC. Translated: CASSLVSSEETQYF.

In this sample, this clonotype turned up many times. The rearrangement links TRBV2 to TRBJ2-7; D is perhaps TRBD1 (5 bases). Deletions cut 3 bases from V and 4 bases from J, with 10 bases between. CDR1 and CDR2 (germline): SNHLY, FYNNEI. The CDR3 has 13 amino acids. The CDR3 is CASSDNRSYEQYF. CDR3 nucleotides: TGTGCCAGCAGTGACAACAGGAGTTACGAGCAGTACTTC.

Many counts were recorded for this clonotype. V gene TRBV7-6 combines with J gene TRBJ1-2; a weak D match, TRBD1 (6 bases). The germline V gene encodes CDR1 SGHVS and CDR2 FNYEAQ. The CDR3 totals 15 residues. The V end was cut by 4 bases, the J end by 7 bases, with 19 bases between. The CDR3 region is CASSSYGTLLPGYTF. Written as DNA, the CDR3 is TGTGCCAGCAGCTCCTATGGGACACTCCTACCTGGCTACACCTTC.

This clonotype has at least ten counts. V and J are TRBV6-5 and TRBJ1-5; D unresolved. The CDR3 is 18 residues long. V was clipped by 6 bases and J by 0 bases, with 21 bases between them. Germline V gene sequence: CDR1 MNHEY, CDR2 SVGAGI. CDR3 sequence reads: CASRLGGPGRSSNQPQHF. The DNA of the CDR3 is TGTGCCAGCAGACTTGGAGGACCAGGTCGCAGTAGCAATCAGCCCCAGCATTTT.

This clonotype was picked up many times. The rearrangement joins TRBV5-1 to TRBJ2-3; 13 bases are shared with TRBD2. V was pared by 3 bases and J by 2 bases, with 15 bases of the junction left unmatched. CDR1 is SGHRS and CDR2 is YFSETQ in the germline V gene. The CDR3 has 20 residues. CDR3 in DNA: TGCGCCAGCAGCTCCCGTTTTACTAGCGGGGGGGCCGAGATCACAGATACGCAGTATTTT. It yields the protein CASSSRFTSGGAEITDTQYF.

This clonotype was seen a few times. The junction does not match germline at one end; this may be a read error. The chain has TRBV5-5 and TRBJ2-7, with D uncertain. Germline V gene data show CDR1 as SGHKS and CDR2 as YYEKEE (reference sequence). The CDR3 loop spans 14 amino acids. The CDR3 nucleotides read TGTGCCAGCAGCTTGGGGGCCGGCTCCGACGAGCAGTACTTC. It translates to CASSLGAGSDEQYF.

This clonotype showed up many times. V usage is TRBV10-3 and J usage is TRBJ2-3; either TRBD1 or TRBD2 may supply D (6 bases each). Germline assignment: CDR1 ENHRY and CDR2 SYGVKD. Trimming cost V 6 bases and J 3 bases, with 13 bases left between them. This CDR3 comprises 14 residues. As DNA, the CDR3 is TGTGCCATCAGATTCAGGGGAGGAACAGATACGCAGTATTTT. Translated, it gives CAIRFRGGTDTQYF.

This clonotype was seen many times. The chain recombines TRBV7-2 with TRBJ2-7, with unresolved D. From germline, CDR1 is SGHTA and CDR2 FQGNSA. Trimming removed 4 bases at V and 0 bases at J, with 13 bases between. The CDR3 consists of 15 residues. CDR3 residues: CASSWTGSSSYEQYF. Written as DNA, the CDR3 is TGTGCCAGCAGCTGGACCGGGTCGAGCTCCTACGAGCAGTACTTC.

This clonotype has at least ten counts. This chain joins TRBV5-1 and TRBJ2-3, with 8 bases that match TRBD2. Germline CDR1 SGHRS, CDR2 YFSETQ. Trimming at V came to 4 bases and at J to 1 base, leaving 5 bases not matched to a gene. This CDR3 comprises 15 residues. In DNA, the CDR3 is TGCGCCAGCAGCCCCGGGACTAGTCGCACAGATACGCAGTATTTT. This gives the protein CASSPGTSRTDTQYF.

This clonotype was picked up many times. The J gene is TRBJ1-2, the V gene TRBV7-3; the match to TRBD1 covers 9 bases. J gave up 5 bases and V 2 bases, and 0 bases lay outside the gene matches. The CDR3 spans 13 residues. The germline gives CDR1 SGHTA, CDR2 FQGTGA. CDR3 amino acids: CASSLGQGYGYTF. CDR3 sequence (DNA): TGTGCCAGCAGCTTAGGACAGGGGTATGGCTACACCTTC.

This clonotype was observed at least ten times. This chain uses TRBV12-5 with TRBJ2-1, with D maybe TRBD1 (6 bases). This CDR3 has 21 residues. Germline assignment: CDR1 LGHNT and CDR2 FRNRAP. V was trimmed by 1 base and J by 0 bases, leaving 25 bases between them. CDR3 sequence: CASGLDRLGQNYSISYNEQFF. As DNA, the CDR3 is TGTGCTAGTGGTTTGGACCGACTCGGACAGAATTACAGCATCTCCTACAATGAGCAGTTCTTC.

This clonotype appeared a few times. V usage is TRBV6-6 and J usage is TRBJ2-1, with TRBD1 identical over 7 bases. The CDR3 extends over 14 amino acids. Germline V gene lookup returns CDR1 MNHNY and CDR2 SVGAGI (reference sequence). V trimming: 2 bases; J trimming: 7 bases; junction bases outside the gene matches: 5. The CDR3 sequence is CASSYRRDRNEQFF. The CDR3 bases are TGTGCCAGCAGTTACCGCCGGGACAGAAATGAGCAGTTCTTC.

This clonotype was seen many times. The rearrangement joins TRBV7-2 to TRBJ1-4; no firm D call. The CDR3 loop spans 15 amino acids. Trimming shortened V by 1 base and J by 3 bases, and 9 bases separated the two germline ends. The V gene's germline CDR1 is SGHTA and CDR2 FQGNSA. CDR3 sequence (DNA): TGTGCCAGCAGCTTAGGTCCCGCACCTAATGAAAAACTGTTTTTT. Encoded protein: CASSLGPAPNEKLFF.

This clonotype has more than one count but fewer than ten. A much larger clone differs from this one at a single base, so this may be a read error. The chain uses TRBV2 and TRBJ2-7; no clear D gene. The V end was cut by 6 bases, the J end by 1 base, with 4 bases between. The CDR3 spans 11 residues. Looked up from germline, CDR1 is SNHLY and CDR2 is FYNNEI. The CDR3 DNA follows: TGTGCCAGCAGGCGATCCTACGAGCAGTACTTC. It is translated as CASRRSYEQYF.

Ten or more counts support this clonotype. The genes are TRBV7-9 and TRBJ2-5, with 9 bases fitting TRBD2. V shed 5 bases, J shed 4 bases, and the junction held 8 bases outside the gene matches. The CDR3 is 15 amino acids. The germline CDR1 and CDR2 sequences are SEHNR and FQNEAQ (reference sequence). The CDR3 bases are TGTGCCAGCAGCCTAGGGACTAGCTATCTAGAGACCCAGTACTTC. This gives the protein CASSLGTSYLETQYF.